The sequence of this T cell receptor (beta chain) was determined in a study of shared clonotypes between healthy human individuals. The CDR3 is 16 amino acids. In germline, CDR1 is MNHNY, CDR2 SVGAGI (reference sequence). V gave up 4 bases and J gave up 3 bases; unmatched junction bases: 6. Every subset's genomic DNA went evenly onto several immunoSEQ plates. Sequenced by immunoSEQ multiplex PCR; TCRdb stores in-frame clones only, minus some. The sample records about 1,800,000 clones, approximately 94% being singletons. Naive CD8 cells lacked CD45RO and underwent positive selection for CCR7, leaving out terminally differentiated effector memory CD45RA+ cells.

Sequenced sample: naive CD8+ T cells sorted from blood. The clonotype was recovered from a man between 18 and 35 years old in good health. The chain carries TRBV6-6 and TRBJ2-3, with 11 bases identical to TRBD2. This CDR3 is CASSSPTSGVTDTQYF. The DNA of the CDR3 is TGTGCCAGCAGTTCTCCGACTAGCGGGGTAACAGATACGCAGTATTTT.